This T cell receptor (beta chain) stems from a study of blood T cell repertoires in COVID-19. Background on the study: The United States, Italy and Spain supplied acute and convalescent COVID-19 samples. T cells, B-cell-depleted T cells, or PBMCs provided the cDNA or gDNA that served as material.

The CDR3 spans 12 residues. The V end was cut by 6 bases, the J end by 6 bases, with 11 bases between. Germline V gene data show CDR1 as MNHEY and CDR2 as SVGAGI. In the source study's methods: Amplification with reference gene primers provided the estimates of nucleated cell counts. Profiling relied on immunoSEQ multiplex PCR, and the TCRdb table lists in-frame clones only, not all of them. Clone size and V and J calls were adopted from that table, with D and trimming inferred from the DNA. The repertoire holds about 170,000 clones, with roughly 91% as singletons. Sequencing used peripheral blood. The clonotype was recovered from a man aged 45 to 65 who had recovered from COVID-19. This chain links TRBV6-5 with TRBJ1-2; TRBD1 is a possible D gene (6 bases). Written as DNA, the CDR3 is TGTGCCAGCAGCCAAAACAGGGATGGCTACACCTTC. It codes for CASSQNRDGYTF.